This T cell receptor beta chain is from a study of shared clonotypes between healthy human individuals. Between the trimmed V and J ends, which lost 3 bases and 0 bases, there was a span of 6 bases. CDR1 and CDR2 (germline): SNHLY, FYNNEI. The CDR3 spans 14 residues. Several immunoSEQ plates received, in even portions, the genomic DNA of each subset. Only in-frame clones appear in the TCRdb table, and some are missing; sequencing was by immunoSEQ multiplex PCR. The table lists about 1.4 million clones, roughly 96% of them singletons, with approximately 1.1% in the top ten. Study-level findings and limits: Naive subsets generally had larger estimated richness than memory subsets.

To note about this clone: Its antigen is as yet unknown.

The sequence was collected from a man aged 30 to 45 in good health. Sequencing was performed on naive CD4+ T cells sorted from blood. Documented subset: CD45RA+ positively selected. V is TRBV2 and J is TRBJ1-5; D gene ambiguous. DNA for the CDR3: TGTGCCAGCAGTGAGCGGAATAGCAATCAGCCCCAGCATTTT. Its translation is CASSERNSNQPQHF.